A single sample is the source of the 31 T cell receptor beta chains below, sequenced in a study of regulatory T cells in long-lasting Graves disease. Documented time point: newly diagnosed GD, antithyroid drugs for less than 3 months. Extracted PBMC RNA gave rise to the TCR library. iRepertoire HTBI primers and Arm-PCR of CDR3 regions built TCR beta libraries. TCRdb analysed the multiplex PCR reads with MiXCR anew, one entry per CDR3 protein. The sample records some 250,000 distinct CDR3 sequences, 18% being singletons. Another study also made use of these data, one on T cells in Graves' hyperthyroidism and ophthalmopathy.

The sample in question was peripheral blood mononuclear cells (PBMCs), obtained at new diagnosis, from a patient treated with antithyroid drugs. The receptor set was obtained from a woman aged 30 to 39 with Graves disease.

This chain joins TRBV2 and TRBJ2-5, with TRBD1 matching over 9 bases. V dropped 6 bases and J dropped 5; count of bases not matched to a gene: 7. Germline assignment: CDR1 SNHLY and CDR2 FYNNEI. This CDR3 has 14 residues. Written as DNA, the CDR3 is TGTGCCAGCAGCCCCGGGGACAGGGCGGAGACCCAGTACTTC. Its translation: CASSPGDRAETQYF.

This clonotype was recorded a few times. The chain links TRBV10-3 to TRBJ2-1; TRBD2 matches at 9 bases. The CDR3 loop spans 15 amino acids. V was clipped by 8 bases and J by 0 bases; unmatched bases: 5. The V gene's germline CDR1 is ENHRY and CDR2 SYGVKD. The CDR3 protein is CAIGRRGGSYNEQFF. Written as DNA, the CDR3 is TGTGCCATCGGGAGGCGGGGGGGCTCCTACAATGAGCAGTTCTTC.

This clonotype was seen once. This chain joins TRBV20-1 and TRBJ2-1; D is perhaps TRBD2 (5 bases). This CDR3 comprises 14 residues. Trimming shortened V by 5 bases and J by 3 bases, and 14 bases separated the two germline ends. Germline V lookup: CDR1 DFQATT, CDR2 SNEGSKA (reference sequence). CDR3: CSAEAVASYNEQFF. The DNA of the CDR3 is TGCAGTGCTGAGGCAGTAGCGAGCTACAATGAGCAGTTCTTC.

The chain carries TRBV19 and TRBJ2-2; TRBD1 aligns across 7 bases. CDR1 is LNHDA and CDR2 is SQIVND in the germline V gene (reference sequence). The CDR3 is 14 residues long. With V trimmed by 7 bases and J by 5 bases, 7 bases remained unmatched. The CDR3 reads CASNHRGWTGELFF. CDR3 coding DNA: TGTGCCAGTAACCACAGGGGCTGGACCGGGGAGCTGTTTTTT. Combining the CDR3 with reference TRBV19 and TRBJ2-2 gives the whole variable domain DGGITQSPKYLFRKEGQNVTLSCEQNLNHDAMYWYRQDPGQGLRLIYYSQIVNDFQKGDIAEGYSVSREKKESFPLTVTSAQKNPTAFYLCASNHRGWTGELFFGEGSRLTVL.

This clonotype was observed at least ten times. V is TRBV28 and J is TRBJ2-7; D gene ambiguous. Per the germline V gene, CDR1 is MDHEN and CDR2 is SYDVKM. V lost 2 bases to trimming and J lost 2 bases, with 16 bases between them. The CDR3 is 16 residues long. CDR3 amino acids: CASSLPQTVLTYEQYF. The CDR3 nucleotides are TGTGCCAGCAGTTTACCCCAAACAGTGCTTACCTACGAGCAGTACTTC. Combining the CDR3 with reference TRBV28 and TRBJ2-7 gives the whole variable domain DVKVTQSSRYLVKRTGEKVFLECVQDMDHENMFWYRQDPGLGLRLIYFSYDVKMKEKGDIPEGYSVSREKKERFSLILESASTNQTSMYLCASSLPQTVLTYEQYFGPGTRLTVT.

This clonotype was seen at least ten times. This rearrangement joins TRBV4-2 to TRBJ1-1, with D unresolved. This CDR3 region has 15 residues. CDR1 LGHNA and CDR2 YNFKEQ come from the germline V gene. V lost 0 bases to trimming and J lost 6 bases, with 14 bases between them. CDR3 DNA sequence: TGTGCCAGCAGCCAAGACGGACGAGCCGAACCTGAAGCTTTCTTT. This gives the protein CASSQDGRAEPEAFF.

The rearrangement links TRBV3-1 to TRBJ2-7; tentative D call: TRBD1 (6 bases). Germline V gene data show CDR1 as LGHDT and CDR2 as YNNKEL (reference sequence). CDR3 length: 14 residues. Trimming shortened V by 4 bases and J by 7 bases, and 17 bases separated the two germline ends. CDR3 DNA sequence: TGTGCCAGCAGCCTCTCCGGGACACCAGAGGAGCAGTACTTC. Translated, it gives CASSLSGTPEEQYF.

This clonotype was counted many times. The DNA is left out, because the CDR3 cannot be placed on it with certainty; the CDR3 is given as TCRdb lists it. The gene calls are TRBV5-1 and TRBJ2-3; TRBD1 is the table's D call, not checked against the DNA. CDR1 SGHRS and CDR2 YFSETQ come from the germline V gene. Termini included, the CDR3 measures 16 amino acids. CDR3 sequence reads: CASSLYSGQGADTQYF.

This clonotype has a count of ten or more. The chain has TRBV2 and TRBJ2-7; D may be TRBD1 (6 bases). CDR3 length: 15 residues. Between the trimmed V and J ends, which lost 6 bases and 4 bases, there was a span of 19 bases. Germline CDR1 and CDR2: SNHLY and FYNNEI. CDR3 DNA: TGTGCCAGCAGACAGGGCCGAAACTTTTTTTACGAGCAGTACTTC. Translating gives CASRQGRNFFYEQYF.

This clonotype was observed at least ten times. The genes are TRBV6-5 and TRBJ1-4; TRBD1 might be the D (5 bases). Trimming removed 0 bases from V and 8 bases from J, with 13 bases in between. The CDR3 runs 15 residues. CDR1 is MNHEY, CDR2 SVGAGI, per germline. In DNA, the CDR3 is TGTGCCAGCAGTTACTCTAGAAGGGGCAGCGAAAAACTGTTTTTT. Its protein is CASSYSRRGSEKLFF.

This clonotype has just a few counts. This may stem from a read error, because a much larger clone lies one nucleotide away. This chain joins TRBV20-1 and TRBJ2-7; D may be TRBD1 (6 bases). Deletions cut 0 bases from V and 7 bases from J, with 22 bases between. CDR1 is DFQATT, CDR2 SNEGSKA, per germline (reference sequence). The CDR3 runs 16 residues. As DNA, the CDR3 is TGCAGTGCTAGAGATCGGCTTGAAGGGGGTTTAGGTGAGCAGTACTTC. Its translation is CSARDRLEGGLGEQYF.

With regard to this clonotype: It may be a read error: a sequence one base away is much more abundant. V is TRBV20-1 and J is TRBJ2-7; 7 positions match TRBD2. The CDR3 contains 15 residues. Germline CDR1 reads DFQATT; CDR2 reads SNEGSKA (reference sequence). V lost 0 bases to trimming and J lost 7 bases; unmatched junction nucleotides: 12. The CDR3 DNA is TGCAGTGCTAGAGATTCCCGGTTGACGGGGGGTGAGCAGTACTTC. Encoded protein: CSARDSRLTGGEQYF.

The V and J genes are TRBV5-1 and TRBJ2-7, with 9 nucleotides matching TRBD2. V lost 4 bases to trimming and J lost 1 base; unmatched junction nucleotides: 15. CDR3 length: 18 residues. CDR1 is SGHRS and CDR2 is YFSETQ in the germline V gene. The CDR3 DNA follows: TGCGCCAGCAGCGGGGGACTAGCCACCGGAGTGCTTTCCTACGAGCAGTACTTC. Amino acids: CASSGGLATGVLSYEQYF.

Ten or more counts support this clonotype. The V gene is TRBV7-2, the J gene TRBJ1-2, with no clear D. The V end was cut by 8 bases, the J end by 11 bases, with 21 bases between. There are 13 residues in the CDR3. Germline CDR1 is SGHTA and CDR2 is FQGNSA. CDR3 nucleotides: TGTGCCAGCGCCCCTCCGGTTGCAGAGGGATACACCTTC. Its translation is CASAPPVAEGYTF.

V usage is TRBV12-3 or TRBV12-4 and J usage is TRBJ2-7; 8 bases fit TRBD2. With 5 bases clipped from V and 2 bases from J, the junction kept 11 bases outside the gene matches. This CDR3 spans 16 amino acids. The CDR3 coding sequence is TGTGCCAGCAGTCCTTCTGCGGGGGGATCACCCTACGAGCAGTACTTC. This translates into CASSPSAGGSPYEQYF.

This clonotype was seen ten or more times. V is TRBV11-2 and J is TRBJ2-5, with no clear D. Trimming shortened V by 5 bases and J by 5 bases, and 15 bases separated the two germline ends. CDR1 is SGHAT and CDR2 is FQNNGV in the germline V gene. This CDR3 region has 14 residues. The CDR3 loop is CASSISHPPETQYF. The CDR3 DNA sequence: TGTGCCAGCAGCATTTCCCACCCCCCGGAGACCCAGTACTTC.

This clonotype has ten or more counts. This chain uses TRBV20-1 with TRBJ2-1, with 11 bases fitting TRBD2. This CDR3 is 15 amino acids long. The trim removed 5 bases at V and 10 bases at J, leaving 13 bases unmatched. CDR1 is DFQATT and CDR2 is SNEGSKA in the germline V gene (reference sequence). The CDR3, as DNA: TGCAGTGCTGGATCCGGGGGGACTAGCGGAGAGGAGCAGTTCTTC. Encoded protein: CSAGSGGTSGEEQFF.

This clonotype was observed at least ten times. The gene calls are TRBV7-9 and TRBJ2-7; TRBD1 agrees at 8 bases. CDR1 and CDR2 (germline): SEHNR, FQNEAQ (reference sequence). The CDR3 contains 16 residues. V lost 10 bases to trimming and J lost 6 bases; unmatched junction nucleotides: 20. CDR3 protein: CATLATGQAGGIEQYF. CDR3 DNA: TGTGCCACCCTTGCGACGGGACAGGCTGGAGGGATCGAGCAGTACTTC.

The chain links TRBV20-1 to TRBJ1-5; D might be TRBD1 (6 bases). The CDR3 sequence is 15 residues long. Trimming left V 8 bases short and J 1 base short, with 18 bases between. CDR1 is DFQATT and CDR2 is SNEGSKA in the germline V gene (reference sequence). CDR3 protein: CSFRGGANSNQPQHF. In DNA form, the CDR3 reads TGCAGTTTCCGTGGGGGGGCGAACAGCAATCAGCCCCAGCATTTT.

This clonotype has at least ten counts. V gene TRBV4-2 combines with J gene TRBJ2-3; D is perhaps TRBD2 (6 bases). The V and J ends lost 0 bases and 6 bases respectively, with 13 bases between them. Germline-derived CDR1 and CDR2 are LGHNA and YNFKEQ. The CDR3 has 15 amino acids. CDR3 sequence: CASSQELASADTQYF. CDR3 DNA sequence: TGTGCCAGCAGCCAAGAGTTGGCTAGCGCCGATACGCAGTATTTT.

Only a few counts were recorded for this clonotype. CDR3 nucleotide sequence: TGTGCCAGCAACCGCTTGGCGGGGAACACTGAAGCTTTCTTT. This translates into CASNRLAGNTEAFF. The chain couples TRBV12-3 or TRBV12-4 to TRBJ1-1, with D unclear. The CDR3 covers 14 residues. Trimming took off 7 bases at V and 1 base at J, with 13 bases between the two ends.

The genes are TRBV7-2 and TRBJ2-5; no clear D gene. The CDR3 spans 12 residues. The V end was cut by 1 base, the J end by 6 bases, with 6 bases between. Germline V gene sequence: CDR1 SGHTA, CDR2 FQGNSA. The CDR3 is CASSLGSQTQYF. The CDR3 DNA sequence: TGTGCCAGCAGCTTAGGCAGCCAGACCCAGTACTTC.

Many counts were recorded for this clonotype. The chain links TRBV3-1 to TRBJ1-1; D remains ambiguous. Trimming cost V 5 bases and J 3 bases, with 4 bases left between them. This CDR3 spans 11 amino acids. Germline CDR1 is LGHDT and CDR2 is YNNKEL (reference sequence). CDR3: CASSGDTEAFF. CDR3 DNA sequence: TGTGCCAGCAGCGGGGACACTGAAGCTTTCTTT. The full variable domain, completed using reference TRBV3-1 and TRBJ1-1, is DTAVSQTPKYLVTQMGNDKSIKCEQNLGHDTMYWYKQDSKKFLKIMFSYNNKELIINETVPNRFSPKSPDKAHLNLHINSLELGDSAVYFCASSGDTEAFFGQGTRLTVV.

The genes are TRBV3-1 and TRBJ2-2; D not certain. The CDR3 consists of 13 residues. V was pared by 3 bases and J by 10 bases, with 12 bases between. Germline CDR1 LGHDT, CDR2 YNNKEL (reference sequence). The CDR3: CASSHDYREELFF. DNA of the CDR3: TGTGCCAGCAGCCATGATTATAGGGAGGAGCTGTTTTTT.

This clonotype was picked up many times. The rearrangement joins TRBV4-1 to TRBJ2-2, with D uncertain. Between the trimmed V and J ends, which lost 0 bases and 1 base, there was a span of 9 bases. CDR1 is MGHRA, CDR2 YSYEKL, per germline. The CDR3 length is 16 residues. The CDR3, as DNA: TGCGCCAGCAGCCAAGATGAAAGCCTGAACACCGGGGAGCTGTTTTTT. Translated: CASSQDESLNTGELFF.

About this clonotype itself: Since a far larger clone is one base different, this is likely a read error. The chain uses TRBV7-8 and TRBJ2-7; D ambiguous. The J call may be incorrect, as the DNA end agrees better with TRBJ2-1. The germline gives CDR1 SGHVS, CDR2 FQNEAQ. The CDR3 runs 14 residues. CDR3 sequence reads: CASSLAGCYNEQFF. CDR3 DNA sequence: TGTGCCAGCAGCTTAGCGGGCTGCTACAATGAGCAGTTCTTC.

On this clonotype: Sequence at one end of the junction differs from germline and may be a read error. The CDR3 spells CASRPGRRNAEAFF. CDR3 DNA: TGTGCCAGCAGGCCGGGACGGAGGAACGCTGAAGCTTTCTTT. J is TRBJ1-1 and V is TRBV6-4, with a possible D match to TRBD1 (5 bases). Germline V gene data show CDR1 as MRHNA and CDR2 as SNTAGT. This CDR3 has 14 residues.

This clonotype was seen only a few times. The CDR3 here is CASSVVGDEQFF. Here the CDR3 DNA reads TGTGCCAGCAGTGTAGTAGGGGATGAGCAGTTCTTC. The rearrangement joins TRBV25-1 to TRBJ2-1; D is perhaps TRBD1 (5 bases). CDR1 and CDR2 (germline): MGHDK, SYGVNS. Trimming shortened V by 4 bases and J by 8 bases, and 9 bases separated the two germline ends. There are 12 residues in the CDR3.

This clonotype was found many times. The V gene is TRBV4-1, the J gene TRBJ2-5, with 7 bases matching TRBD2. Looked up from germline, CDR1 is MGHRA and CDR2 is YSYEKL. The CDR3 length is 15 residues. The J segment lost 2 bases and the V segment lost 4 bases, leaving 7 bases of the junction unmatched. The CDR3 region has the DNA TGCGCCAGCAGCCGAAAACTAGCGAATCAAGAGACCCAGTACTTC. It encodes CASSRKLANQETQYF.

Concerning this clonotype: A much larger clone is a single base away; this may be a read error. This chain joins TRBV20-1 and TRBJ1-3; the D gene is possibly TRBD1 (5 bases). V shed 4 bases and J shed 8 bases, with 15 bases lying between them. Germline CDR1 and CDR2: DFQATT and SNEGSKA (reference sequence). The CDR3 consists of 13 residues. The CDR3 DNA follows: TGCAGTGCTATCGACAGTAGCGAAGACACCATATATTTT. Translated, it gives CSAIDSSEDTIYF.

In its sample, this clonotype was seen many times. This chain links TRBV5-1 with TRBJ2-7; the D gene is possibly TRBD2 (6 bases). This CDR3 contains 13 residues. Germline V CDR1 and CDR2: SGHRS, YFSETQ. The ends were cut back, 0 bases at V and 7 bases at J, with 11 bases in the middle. CDR3 DNA: TGCGCCAGCAGCTTGGGGAGGGAGCGGGAGCAGTACTTC. Translated: CASSLGREREQYF.